This T cell receptor (beta chain) was documented in a study of cytotoxic CD8 clonotypes in ibrutinib-treated CLL. In the study overall: Mean per-sample yields comprised around 230,000 productive templates and tens of thousands of productive rearrangements. Findings and caveats of the study: Clonality rose at ibrutinib response and fell back toward baseline at progression. Starting clonality was above that of age-matched healthy donors and tracked circulating CD8+ T-cell counts. Sampling times, which were not matched between the groups, differed between sustained-remission patients and progressing patients.

Profiling relied on immunoSEQ multiplex PCR, and the TCRdb table lists in-frame clones only, not all of them. The profile shows 200,000 to 250,000 clones, more than 70% of them singletons. This clone occurred a few times. Its antigen remains unidentified. Trimming pared 6 bases from V and 11 bases from J, leaving 16 bases between. The CDR3 runs 12 residues. Germline CDR1 MNHNS, CDR2 SASEGT. The material was PBMCs, obtained after 12 months of ibrutinib treatment. The rearrangement links TRBV6-1 to TRBJ1-1; possible D gene TRBD1, 6 bases. This clonotype was sampled from a human donor with chronic lymphocytic leukemia. The CDR3 region is CASSENREVAFF. The CDR3 region has the DNA TGTGCCAGCAGCGAAAACAGGGAGGTCGCTTTCTTT.